Below are 12 T cell receptor beta chains sequenced from a single sample in a study of molecular identifiers for immune sequencing clone quantification. MiXCR, applied by TCRdb to the PCR reads, yields one record per CDR3 protein. Of fewer than 350,000 distinct CDR3 sequences in the sample, about a fifth are singletons; the top ten hold approximately 0.84%. Specimen: naive CD8+ T cells from blood, with Jurkat cell RNA spiked in. Subset indicated: FACS-sorted CD8+CD4-CCR7+CD45RA+ naive T cells. The receptors here all came from a human donor in good health. Some libraries in this study had Jurkat cell RNA spiked in.

Details on this clonotype: A much larger clone is a single base away; this may be a read error. Because it lacks the conserved phenylalanine or tryptophan at the end, this CDR3 is likely a read error. The chain recombines TRBV6-5 with TRBJ2-4; D may be TRBD2 (6 bases). In germline, CDR1 is MNHEY, CDR2 SVGAGI. The CDR3 runs 13 residues. Trimming left V 0 bases short and J 8 bases short, with 8 bases between. The CDR3 region is CASSYSEGYIQYL. In DNA, the CDR3 is TGTGCCAGCAGTTACTCGGAGGGTTACATTCAGTACCTC.

Note on this clonotype: A much larger clone sits a single nucleotide away, making a read error possible. The V and J genes are TRBV29-1 and TRBJ2-2, with D perhaps TRBD2 (6 bases). Germline CDR1 reads SQVTM; CDR2 reads ANQGSEA. This CDR3 region has 13 residues. The CDR3 DNA reads TGCAGCGTCTTCCGCGGGAACACCGGGGAGCCGTTTTTT. Translation gives CSVFRGNTGEPFF.

Only a few counts were recorded for this clonotype. The V call is TRBV3-1, the J call TRBJ2-1; 9 nucleotides align to TRBD1. Germline CDR1 is LGHDT and CDR2 is YNNKEL (reference sequence). The CDR3 consists of 15 residues. V was pared by 2 bases and J by 3 bases, with 2 bases of the junction left unmatched. The CDR3 here is CASSQPGQGYNEQFF. Here the CDR3 DNA reads TGTGCCAGCAGCCAACCGGGACAGGGCTACAATGAGCAGTTCTTC.

Turning to this clonotype: This may stem from a read error, because a much larger clone lies one nucleotide away. This chain uses TRBV7-9 with TRBJ2-3; D remains unclear. CDR1 SEHNR and CDR2 FQNEAQ come from the germline V gene (reference sequence). This CDR3 is 14 amino acids long. CDR3: CAGSLTGLPDTQYF. Here the CDR3 DNA reads TGTGCCGGCAGCTTAACTGGGCTGCCAGATACGCAGTATTTT.

Notes on this clonotype: Being one base from a much bigger clone, this may be a read error. This chain joins TRBV2 and TRBJ1-1, with TRBD1 matching 9 bases. Looked up from germline, CDR1 is SNHLY and CDR2 is FYNNEI. This CDR3 has 14 residues. Here the CDR3 DNA reads TGTGTCAGCAGGGAACAGGGGGCGGACACTGAAGCTTTCTTT. This translates into CVSREQGADTEAFF. Combining the CDR3 with reference TRBV2 and TRBJ1-1 gives the whole variable domain EPEVTQTPSHQVTQMGQEVILRCVPISNHLYFYWYRQILGQKVEFLVSFYNNEISEKSEIFDDQFSVERPDGSNFTLKIRSTKLEDSAMYFCVSREQGADTEAFFGQGTRLTVV.

This clonotype was seen more than once but under ten times. The V gene is TRBV19, the J gene TRBJ2-5, with D possibly TRBD2 on 5 matching bases. Trimming took 10 bases from V and 4 from J, leaving 19 bases between them. Germline values: CDR1 LNHDA, CDR2 SQIVND (reference sequence). The CDR3 contains 14 residues. CDR3 DNA sequence: TGTGCCACCTCCGGCGGGTCGGTGGGAGAGACCCAGTACTTC. Translated, it gives CATSGGSVGETQYF. The whole variable domain, filled in from reference TRBV19 and TRBJ2-5, reads DGGITQSPKYLFRKEGQNVTLSCEQNLNHDAMYWYRQDPGQGLRLIYYSQIVNDFQKGDIAEGYSVSREKKESFPLTVTSAQKNPTAFYLCATSGGSVGETQYFGPGTRLLVL.

Worth noting for this clonotype: A junction boundary mismatches the germline segment, possibly from a read error. This chain uses TRBV19 with TRBJ2-4; 7 nucleotides line up with TRBD2. This CDR3 has 15 residues. Germline CDR1 and CDR2: LNHDA and SQIVND (reference sequence). The DNA of the CDR3 is TGTGCCGGTAGTTGGTCGGCGGGAGTCAAAAACATTCAGTACTTC. It codes for CAGSWSAGVKNIQYF.

The J gene is TRBJ2-7, the V gene TRBV4-2, with 10 bases that match TRBD2. The trim removed 0 bases at V and 3 bases at J, leaving 5 bases unmatched. CDR3 length: 16 amino acids. The germline CDR1 and CDR2 sequences are LGHNA and YNFKEQ. The CDR3 nucleotides are TGTGCCAGCAGCCAAGAAGATACTAGCGGGATCTACGAGCAGTACTTC. It is translated as CASSQEDTSGIYEQYF.

This clonotype was detected ten times or more. This chain links TRBV5-4 with TRBJ2-1, with 8 bases identical to TRBD2. The CDR3 has 15 residues. The trim removed 7 bases at V and 1 base at J, leaving 7 bases unmatched. Germline V gene lookup returns CDR1 SGHNT and CDR2 YYREEE (reference sequence). The CDR3 nucleotides read TGTGCCAGCCGGGGGGGGGCAGGATCCTACAATGAGCAGTTCTTC. This gives the protein CASRGGAGSYNEQFF. Complete variable domain (other parts from reference TRBV5-4 and TRBJ2-1): ETGVTQSPTHLIKTRGQQVTLRCSSQSGHNTVSWYQQALGQGPQFIFQYYREEENGRGNFPPRFSGLQFPNYSSELNVNALELDDSALYLCASRGGAGSYNEQFFGPGTRLTVL.

This clonotype appeared many times. The CDR3 protein is CASSLREGSYNEQFF. The CDR3 region has the DNA TGTGCCAGCAGCTTGAGGGAAGGGTCCTACAATGAGCAGTTCTTC. The chain employs TRBV7-2 and TRBJ2-1, with D perhaps TRBD2 (5 bases). V was shortened by 3 bases and J by 1 base, with 10 bases between the two germline ends. The CDR3 runs to 15 residues. Germline V gene lookup returns CDR1 SGHTA and CDR2 FQGNSA.

This chain connects TRBV7-9 to TRBJ2-5; D may be TRBD1 (5 bases). CDR1 is SEHNR, CDR2 FQNEAQ, per germline (reference sequence). V lost 5 bases to trimming and J lost 3 bases, with 10 bases between them. The CDR3 contains 13 residues. CDR3 residues: CASSPQGEETQYF. The CDR3 nucleotides are TGTGCCAGCAGCCCTCAAGGGGAAGAGACCCAGTACTTC.

This clonotype was seen ten or more times. The chain couples TRBV7-9 to TRBJ2-1, with 7 bases matching TRBD2. Germline CDR1 and CDR2: SEHNR and FQNEAQ (reference sequence). There are 15 residues in the CDR3. Trimming cost V 2 bases and J 2 bases; bases outside gene matches: 3. CDR3 coding DNA: TGTGCCAGCAGCTTACGGGGGGTAGCCTACAATGAGCAGTTCTTC. Translated, it gives CASSLRGVAYNEQFF.